This paragraph reports one TCR beta chain. Its antigen is still unknown. The sample belongs to a study of CD8+ T cells in alopecia areata. Looking at the study overall: For the treated group, dosing was oral tofacitinib at 5 to 10 mg twice daily. Treatment ran 6 to 18 months, with 6 months of follow-up afterward. Whole-study findings and limits: Lesional scalp displayed greater clonality than normal scalp, most notably in alopecia totalis/universalis.

Extraction and reverse transcription of RNA yielded cDNA as the sequencing template. Repertoires were generated with immunoSEQ multiplex PCR, while TCRdb's copy carries only in-frame clones and drops some. The sample carries about 190,000 clones, roughly three fifths recorded once. As for treatment: oral pan-JAK inhibitor, 5-10 mg twice daily. The V and J ends lost 0 bases and 10 bases respectively, with 22 bases between them. This CDR3 has 17 amino acids. Germline loops: CDR1 LNHNV, CDR2 YYDKDF (reference sequence). The chain recombines TRBV15 with TRBJ2-1; a possible D gene is TRBD2 (6 bases). The receptor's source is a human donor with alopecia areata. This specimen was CD4+ T cells sorted from blood, taken at week 4, from a patient treated with tofacitinib. The CDR3 DNA reads as TGTGCCACCAGCAGAGATCCCCCCAGCGGACAAGGAGGGGAGCAGTTCTTC. Amino acids: CATSRDPPSGQGGEQFF.